The following is a T cell receptor beta chain sequence with its context. The sample is drawn from a study of blood T cell repertoires in COVID-19. Study as a whole: COVID-19 samples from acute and convalescent phases originated in the United States, Italy and Spain.

CDR3 length equals 15 residues. V lost 0 bases to trimming and J lost 5 bases, with 11 bases between them. Germline values: CDR1 SGDLS, CDR2 YYNGEE. Sequenced by immunoSEQ multiplex PCR; TCRdb stores in-frame clones only, minus some. The table has 79,000 or so clones, less than 90% seen once; the top ten hold 15% to 20%. Source material: peripheral blood. V usage is TRBV9 and J usage is TRBJ1-4, with a possible D match to TRBD1 (6 bases). This clonotype was obtained from a human donor in a cohort sampled during active COVID-19. CDR3 protein: CASSVGGRGNEKLFF. In nucleotides, the CDR3 is TGTGCCAGCAGCGTAGGAGGCAGGGGAAATGAAAAACTGTTTTTT.